The 6 T cell receptor beta chains reported below all come from one sample, sequenced in a study of OX40 agonist ivuxolimab in advanced cancers. Sequencing used immunoSEQ multiplex PCR; TCRdb keeps in-frame clones, though not all of them. This sample has 50,000 to 65,000 clones, with 80% to 85% found just once. The input for sequencing was CD4+ or CD8+ T cells sorted from blood, taken in a trial of the OX40 agonist ivuxolimab. These receptors were taken from an adult with an advanced solid tumor such as melanoma, head and neck, liver or kidney cancer.

The V call is TRBV2, the J call TRBJ1-5; D not resolved. The CDR3 sequence is 13 residues long. V lost 7 bases and J lost 0, with 7 bases in between. Looked up from germline, CDR1 is SNHLY and CDR2 is FYNNEI. CDR3 DNA sequence: TGTGCCAGCACTCCAGATAGCAATCAGCCCCAGCATTTT. Its protein is CASTPDSNQPQHF.

This clone was counted a single time. The V call is TRBV27, the J call TRBJ1-1, with TRBD1 matching 12 bases. The germline V gene has CDR1 MNHEY and CDR2 SMNVEV (reference sequence). The V gene end was trimmed by 4 bases and the J gene end by 5 bases; junction bases not matched to a gene: 5. CDR3 length equals 15 residues. This CDR3 reads CASSSRDRGRTEAFF. CDR3 DNA: TGTGCCAGCAGTTCCCGGGACAGGGGGCGAACTGAAGCTTTCTTT.

This chain joins TRBV11-2 and TRBJ1-1; a possible D gene is TRBD1 (5 bases). V lost 1 base and J 6 bases, leaving 9 bases between the germline ends. This CDR3 region has 13 residues. The germline CDR1 and CDR2 sequences are SGHAT and FQNNGV. The CDR3: CASSLAGSSEAFF. CDR3 sequence (DNA): TGTGCCAGCAGCTTAGCAGGGTCGTCTGAAGCTTTCTTT.

The chain carries TRBV28 and TRBJ1-5; D gene ambiguous. Between the trimmed V and J ends, which lost 3 bases and 9 bases, there was a span of 12 bases. The CDR3 is 13 residues long. The germline gives CDR1 MDHEN, CDR2 SYDVKM. For the CDR3, the DNA is TGTGCCAGCAGTTTGGGTCGTTTTCGGCCCCAGCATTTT. This sequence encodes CASSLGRFRPQHF.

The V call is TRBV6-1, the J call TRBJ1-1; D not resolved. The CDR3 consists of 13 residues. Germline V lookup: CDR1 MNHNS, CDR2 SASEGT. The germline V and J ends were trimmed by 6 bases and 0 bases, with 8 bases remaining between them. The CDR3 protein is CASREGLNTEAFF. CDR3 in DNA: TGTGCCAGCAGAGAGGGTCTGAACACTGAAGCTTTCTTT.

V gene TRBV27 combines with J gene TRBJ2-1, with unresolved D. Germline CDR1 reads MNHEY; CDR2 reads SMNVEV (reference sequence). The CDR3 is made up of 16 amino acids. Trimming stripped 6 bases from V and 0 bases from J, with 15 bases between. CDR3 sequence: CASRIRAVNSYNEQFF. The CDR3 coding sequence is TGTGCCAGCAGGATTCGGGCCGTGAACTCCTACAATGAGCAGTTCTTC.